The text below deals with one T cell receptor (beta chain). Its cognate antigen has yet to be identified. Base qualities are not provided; no much larger clone lies one nucleotide away. PBMCs were isolated from peripheral blood, and genomic DNA from unsorted PBMCs was used for TCR beta sequencing. Taken from cysteine to phenylalanine, the CDR3 has 16 residues. Kept here is only the CDR3 DNA, which spans 48 bases and is read in frame from base 1. CDR1 and CDR2, per the germline V gene, are LGHNA and YNFKEQ. V is cut back by 2 bases and J by 4 bases, with 1 base in the junction unmatched. These data originate in a study (dated by TCRdb to between 2021 and 2024). Results the study describes overall, beyond this receptor: According to the authors, more investigation is needed, including longitudinal sampling and evaluation of a control group.

Survey-level sequencing on the immunoSEQ platform was used to profile TCR beta chain repertoires. In the original analysis: CDR3 amino acid length spectratypes and V-J pairing frequencies were compared, and repertoire diversity was measured with the inverse Simpson index. Clonotypes specific to SARS-CoV-2, CMV, influenza A and EBV were annotated by matching TCR beta CDR3 sequences against VDJdb. The source is immuneACCESS, and TCRdb retained only in-frame sequences with V and J called. Part of the clones is not carried over; for the studies checked, unresolved V genes explain less than half of this, and the remainder is unexplained. From that table come the V and J calls and clone size; the DNA was used to work out D and trimming. This sample has 68,000 or so clones in its table, and 93% of those were observed once. 4.4% of the sample comes from the top ten.

The rearrangement joined TRBV4-2 to TRBJ2-2, with 13 bases in between that match TRBD2. The sample was PBMCs. The TCR comes from a man aged 35 to 55 with rheumatoid arthritis. The sequenced DNA is TGTGCCAGCAGCCAACGGACTAGCGGGGGCACCGGGGAGCTGTTTTTT. It codes for CASSQRTSGGTGELFF.